This is a list of T cell receptor beta chains from one sample in a study of T cell responses to AZD1222 COVID-19 vaccine. Generated by immunoSEQ multiplex PCR, the TCRdb table keeps only in-frame clones and is missing some. The table includes 150,000 to 200,000 clones, approximately 95% detected once. The sequenced sample was peripheral blood, obtained on day 0 of AZD1222 vaccination. The receptors were sampled from an adult in good health. The CDR3 runs from the conserved cysteine through the conserved F or W. Each record gives: CDR3 DNA, CDR3 protein, clone size, J gene, D gene, V gene. D genes are given only for firm matches. The size of a clone is reported for some rows only, either as once, few or many, or as a class for expanded clones.

CDR3 DNA: TGTGCCAGCAGCCAGCGTACCTACGAGCAGTACTTC; CDR3 protein: CASSQRTYEQYF; clone size: .; J gene: TRBJ2-7; D gene: .; V gene: TRBV3-1/TRBV3-2
CDR3 DNA: TGTGCCAGCAGCTTAGAGGACACCGGGGAGCTGTTTTTT; CDR3 protein: CASSLEDTGELFF; clone size: .; J gene: TRBJ2-2; D gene: .; V gene: TRBV11-3
CDR3 DNA: TGTGCCAGCAGCCCGAACCGAGAGACCCAGTACTTC; CDR3 protein: CASSPNRETQYF; clone size: once; J gene: TRBJ2-5; D gene: .; V gene: TRBV5-4
CDR3 DNA: TGTGCTAGTGGTTTGGACCAGACACCTCAGCCCCAGCATTTT; CDR3 protein: CASGLDQTPQPQHF; clone size: .; J gene: TRBJ1-5; D gene: .; V gene: TRBV12-5
CDR3 DNA: TGTGCCAGCAGCGTCACAGGGGTCGGAAACACCATATATTTT; CDR3 protein: CASSVTGVGNTIYF; clone size: .; J gene: TRBJ1-3; D gene: TRBD1; V gene: TRBV9
CDR3 DNA: TGTGCCAGTTGCGACTCCGGAGTGGAGACCCAGTACTTC; CDR3 protein: CASCDSGVETQYF; clone size: .; J gene: TRBJ2-5; D gene: .; V gene: TRBV19
CDR3 DNA: TGCGCCAGCAGCCAAGGACGGGGAGCAGACTATGGCTACACCTTC; CDR3 protein: CASSQGRGADYGYTF; clone size: .; J gene: TRBJ1-2; D gene: .; V gene: TRBV4-1
CDR3 DNA: TGTGCCGGAACCGGGAACACCTACGAGCAGTACTTC; CDR3 protein: CAGTGNTYEQYF; clone size: .; J gene: TRBJ2-7; D gene: .; V gene: TRBV7-9
CDR3 DNA: TGTGCCAGCGGGAACGGGTTAGGGGCCAAAAACATTCAGTACTTC; CDR3 protein: CASGNGLGAKNIQYF; clone size: once; J gene: TRBJ2-4; D gene: .; V gene: TRBV2
CDR3 DNA: TGTGCCAGCAGGGGGGAAAGGACCCATAGCAATCAGCCCCAGCATTTT; CDR3 protein: CASRGERTHSNQPQHF; clone size: .; J gene: TRBJ1-5; D gene: .; V gene: TRBV28
CDR3 DNA: TGTGCCAGCAGTTTAGGAGGGGTGGGGTACGGCTATGGCTACACCTTC; CDR3 protein: CASSLGGVGYGYGYTF; clone size: .; J gene: TRBJ1-2; D gene: .; V gene: TRBV27
CDR3 DNA: TGTGCCAGCAGCCTTGGGACAGGGTATGGCTACACCTTC; CDR3 protein: CASSLGTGYGYTF; clone size: .; J gene: TRBJ1-2; D gene: TRBD1; V gene: TRBV7-2
CDR3 DNA: TGTGCCAGCAGCCAAGTAAGCCCTCTTAACAATGAGCAGTTCTTC; CDR3 protein: CASSQVSPLNNEQFF; clone size: .; J gene: TRBJ2-1; D gene: .; V gene: TRBV14
CDR3 DNA: TGTGCCAGCGTCCCAGGGGGGGTGAACACTGAAGCTTTCTTT; CDR3 protein: CASVPGGVNTEAFF; clone size: many; J gene: TRBJ1-1; D gene: TRBD1; V gene: TRBV3-1/TRBV3-2
CDR3 DNA: TGTGCCAGCAGTGAAGAAGCCATTAGCACAGATACGCAGTATTTT; CDR3 protein: CASSEEAISTDTQYF; clone size: .; J gene: TRBJ2-3; D gene: .; V gene: TRBV2
CDR3 DNA: TGTGCCAGCAGGACTACTAGCGGGGGTTTCGACGAGCAGTACTTC; CDR3 protein: CASRTTSGGFDEQYF; clone size: .; J gene: TRBJ2-7; D gene: TRBD2; V gene: TRBV5-4
CDR3 DNA: TGTGCCAGCAGCGCCGGGCAGCTGTTTTTT; CDR3 protein: CASSAGQLFF; clone size: .; J gene: TRBJ2-2; D gene: .; V gene: TRBV11-2
CDR3 DNA: TGTGCCAGCAGACTCTCACGGAACTATGGCTACACCTTC; CDR3 protein: CASRLSRNYGYTF; clone size: .; J gene: TRBJ1-2; D gene: .; V gene: TRBV11-2
CDR3 DNA: TGTGCCAGCAGCTCGGCCAGCACAGATACGCAGTATTTT; CDR3 protein: CASSSASTDTQYF; clone size: .; J gene: TRBJ2-3; D gene: .; V gene: TRBV5-6
CDR3 DNA: TGTGCCAGCTGGGAGGGCAGCCACTCTAATGAAAAACTGTTTTTT; CDR3 protein: CASWEGSHSNEKLFF; clone size: .; J gene: TRBJ1-4; D gene: .; V gene: TRBV5-5
CDR3 DNA: TGTGCCAGCAGTTACAAGAAACAGGCAACCTCTGGGGCCAACGTCCTGACTTTC; CDR3 protein: CASSYKKQATSGANVLTF; clone size: .; J gene: TRBJ2-6; D gene: .; V gene: TRBV6-2/TRBV6-3
CDR3 DNA: TGTGCCAGCAGTGGGGTACAGGGGACTGAAGCTTTCTTT; CDR3 protein: CASSGVQGTEAFF; clone size: .; J gene: TRBJ1-1; D gene: TRBD1; V gene: TRBV6-6
CDR3 DNA: TGCGCCAGCAGCTTGGTGCGGGAGGCCCCAATCAATGAGCAGTTCTTC; CDR3 protein: CASSLVREAPINEQFF; clone size: .; J gene: TRBJ2-1; D gene: TRBD2; V gene: TRBV5-1
CDR3 DNA: TGCGCCAGCAGCCGGCTGGGGGCAGGTAGCACAGATACGCAGTATTTT; CDR3 protein: CASSRLGAGSTDTQYF; clone size: .; J gene: TRBJ2-3; D gene: .; V gene: TRBV5-1
CDR3 DNA: TGTGCCAGCAGCCTCCGGGACAGGGGACTCAATGAGCAGTTCTTC; CDR3 protein: CASSLRDRGLNEQFF; clone size: once; J gene: TRBJ2-1; D gene: TRBD1; V gene: TRBV6-5
CDR3 DNA: TGCGCCAGCAGCTTACGACAGGGGTCCACCGGGGAGCTGTTTTTT; CDR3 protein: CASSLRQGSTGELFF; clone size: .; J gene: TRBJ2-2; D gene: TRBD1; V gene: TRBV5-1
CDR3 DNA: TGTGCCAGTAGTATCATACAGATGAACACTGAAGCTTTCTTT; CDR3 protein: CASSIIQMNTEAFF; clone size: .; J gene: TRBJ1-1; D gene: .; V gene: TRBV19
CDR3 DNA: TGTGCCAGCATTGGAACAGGGGGCGGCTACGAGCAGTACTTC; CDR3 protein: CASIGTGGGYEQYF; clone size: .; J gene: TRBJ2-7; D gene: TRBD1; V gene: TRBV6-5
CDR3 DNA: TGTGCCAGCAGACTCGGACTAGCGGGGACTAACATTCAGTACTTC; CDR3 protein: CASRLGLAGTNIQYF; clone size: .; J gene: TRBJ2-4; D gene: TRBD2; V gene: TRBV3-1/TRBV3-2
CDR3 DNA: TGTGCCAGCAGCCCACGACGGGACAGGGTTCGTGATACGCAGTATTTT; CDR3 protein: CASSPRRDRVRDTQYF; clone size: .; J gene: TRBJ2-3; D gene: TRBD1; V gene: TRBV7-6
CDR3 DNA: TGTGCCAGTAGGGCAGGGACAGGGTCCGACAATGAGCAGTTCTTC; CDR3 protein: CASRAGTGSDNEQFF; clone size: .; J gene: TRBJ2-1; D gene: TRBD1; V gene: TRBV19
CDR3 DNA: TGCGCCAGCAGCTTTGGTGGGGTGGGTCAGCCCCAGCATTTT; CDR3 protein: CASSFGGVGQPQHF; clone size: .; J gene: TRBJ1-5; D gene: .; V gene: TRBV5-1
CDR3 DNA: TGTGCCAGTAGTATTTTTACAGGCGCAACCTACGAGCAGTACTTC; CDR3 protein: CASSIFTGATYEQYF; clone size: .; J gene: TRBJ2-7; D gene: .; V gene: TRBV19
CDR3 DNA: TGTGCCAGCAGCCGGCCCCCGACCCCGGGACTAGATTGGGAGACCCAGTACTTC; CDR3 protein: CASSRPPTPGLDWETQYF; clone size: .; J gene: TRBJ2-5; D gene: TRBD2; V gene: TRBV7-2
CDR3 DNA: TGTGCCAGCAGCCAAGGAGCGGAGGAGAGCTACACCTTC; CDR3 protein: CASSQGAEESYTF; clone size: .; J gene: TRBJ1-2; D gene: .; V gene: TRBV14
CDR3 DNA: TGTGCCAGCAGCCTGATAACCGGGACAGGGGGGAGTGAGCAGTTCTTC; CDR3 protein: CASSLITGTGGSEQFF; clone size: .; J gene: TRBJ2-1; D gene: TRBD1; V gene: TRBV3-1/TRBV3-2
CDR3 DNA: TGTGCCAGCAGTGAACTGGGACAGACCGAGCAGTACTTC; CDR3 protein: CASSELGQTEQYF; clone size: .; J gene: TRBJ2-7; D gene: TRBD1; V gene: TRBV27
CDR3 DNA: TGTGCCAGCAGCTTATTGGATCCCAGGGCGGGCTATGGCTACACCTTC; CDR3 protein: CASSLLDPRAGYGYTF; clone size: .; J gene: TRBJ1-2; D gene: .; V gene: TRBV11-2
CDR3 DNA: TGTGCCAGCAGTGCCGACAGGGCTTTCTACGAGCAGTACTTC; CDR3 protein: CASSADRAFYEQYF; clone size: .; J gene: TRBJ2-7; D gene: TRBD1; V gene: TRBV2
CDR3 DNA: TGTGCCAGCAGCGTAGTGACAGGGGTCAACACCGGGGAGCTGTTTTTT; CDR3 protein: CASSVVTGVNTGELFF; clone size: .; J gene: TRBJ2-2; D gene: TRBD1; V gene: TRBV9
CDR3 DNA: TGCAGCGTTGAAGACAGGGGATCCTACGAGCAGTACTTC; CDR3 protein: CSVEDRGSYEQYF; clone size: .; J gene: TRBJ2-7; D gene: .; V gene: TRBV29-1
CDR3 DNA: TGCAGTGCTAGTGGACAGGGACGAGGGGGGAACACTGAAGCTTTCTTT; CDR3 protein: CSASGQGRGGNTEAFF; clone size: .; J gene: TRBJ1-1; D gene: TRBD1; V gene: TRBV20-1
CDR3 DNA: TGCGCCAGCAGTTTAACAGGGGCTGGGGCCAACGTCCTGACTTTC; CDR3 protein: CASSLTGAGANVLTF; clone size: .; J gene: TRBJ2-6; D gene: TRBD1; V gene: TRBV5-1
CDR3 DNA: TGTGCCAGCAGCTTGCGGGGGCTTGGAAACACCATATATTTT; CDR3 protein: CASSLRGLGNTIYF; clone size: .; J gene: TRBJ1-3; D gene: .; V gene: TRBV11-1